Listed here are 15 T cell receptor beta chains from one sample, sequenced in a study of T cell responses to AZD1222 COVID-19 vaccine. Libraries were prepared by immunoSEQ multiplex PCR; TCRdb keeps only in-frame clonotypes and omits some of them. Of 180,000 or so clones in the sample, over 85% were seen once. The material sequenced was peripheral blood, taken on day 0 of AZD1222 vaccination. The receptors derive from an adult in good health.

In its sample, this clone was seen a few times. This chain uses TRBV4-1 with TRBJ2-1; 10 bases agree with TRBD2. V shed 4 bases and J 8 bases; nucleotides not matched to a gene: 14. CDR1 is MGHRA and CDR2 is YSYEKL in the germline V gene. This CDR3 is built from 17 residues. In DNA form, the CDR3 reads TGCGCCAGCAGCCCGATTCTAGCGGGAGTTCCCTCTGATGAGCAGTTCTTC. Translated: CASSPILAGVPSDEQFF.

The chain couples TRBV6-5 to TRBJ1-2; D remains ambiguous. Germline CDR1 MNHEY, CDR2 SVGAGI. CDR3 size: 14 residues. Trimming stripped 7 bases from V and 0 bases from J, with 12 bases between. Here the CDR3 reads CASKSDQANYGYTF. The CDR3, as DNA: TGTGCCAGCAAGTCTGACCAAGCTAACTATGGCTACACCTTC.

Here the CDR3 DNA reads TGTGCCACCAGCAGGGACAGGGTCTACAATGAGCAGTTCTTC. Its protein is CATSRDRVYNEQFF. The chain employs TRBV15 and TRBJ2-1, with TRBD1 identical over 8 bases. The CDR3 contains 14 residues. V shed 3 bases and J 3 bases; nucleotides not matched to a gene: 1. Germline CDR1 and CDR2: LNHNV and YYDKDF (reference sequence).

The chain is built from TRBV18 and TRBJ2-1, with 9 nucleotides matching TRBD2. The CDR3 consists of 16 residues. Germline V gives CDR1 KGHSH, CDR2 LQKENI. After removal of 3 bases from V and 4 bases from J, the junction contained 7 bases not matched to a gene. The CDR3 bases are TGTGCCAGCTCACCGCTACCTAGCGGGAATTACAATGAGCAGTTCTTC. Protein: CASSPLPSGNYNEQFF.

The CDR3 is CASSQDGRGGSVAHEQFF. CDR3 DNA sequence: TGCGCCAGCAGCCAAGATGGGAGAGGAGGATCAGTGGCCCATGAGCAGTTCTTC. This chain joins TRBV4-1 and TRBJ2-1; tentative D call: TRBD2 (5 bases). This CDR3 comprises 18 residues. In germline, CDR1 is MGHRA, CDR2 YSYEKL. The V end lost 0 bases, the J end lost 8 bases, and 23 bases lay between the germline ends.

The chain has TRBV9 and TRBJ1-3, with TRBD1 matching over 9 bases. Germline V gene lookup returns CDR1 SGDLS and CDR2 YYNGEE. The CDR3 is 16 residues long. V dropped 4 bases and J dropped 2; count of bases not matched to a gene: 7. CDR3 residues: CASSTQGANPGNTIYF. For the CDR3, the DNA is TGTGCCAGCAGCACACAGGGGGCTAATCCTGGAAACACCATATATTTT.

The chain joins TRBV5-5 to TRBJ2-3, with TRBD2 matching over 11 bases. The J segment lost 2 bases and the V segment lost 5 bases, leaving 7 bases of the junction unmatched. Germline lookup yields CDR1 SGHKS and CDR2 YYEKEE (reference sequence). This CDR3 is built from 16 residues. The CDR3 coding sequence is TGTGCCAGCAGTCAAACTAGCGGGAGAGTCACAGATACGCAGTATTTT. Encoded protein: CASSQTSGRVTDTQYF.

The chain carries TRBV12-3 or TRBV12-4 and TRBJ2-7; a possible D gene is TRBD1 (5 bases). The germline V and J ends were trimmed by 2 bases and 2 bases, with 7 bases remaining between them. The CDR3 covers 13 residues. The CDR3 protein is CASSLKGPYEQYF. Here the CDR3 DNA reads TGTGCCAGCAGTTTAAAGGGGCCCTACGAGCAGTACTTC.

The chain combines TRBV18 with TRBJ1-2; 10 bases agree with TRBD1. Germline lookup yields CDR1 KGHSH and CDR2 LQKENI. This CDR3 contains 15 residues. V shed 5 bases and J 8 bases; nucleotides not matched to a gene: 11. CDR3 in amino acids: CASSLTGGPADGYTF. In DNA, the CDR3 is TGTGCCAGCTCATTGACAGGGGGCCCCGCGGACGGCTACACCTTC.

DNA for the CDR3: TGTGCCAGCAGCCTGATGACAGGGCGGGCTGGCTACACCTTC. This codes for CASSLMTGRAGYTF. This sequence joins TRBV2 and TRBJ1-2, with 7 bases matching TRBD1. Germline V lookup: CDR1 SNHLY, CDR2 FYNNEI. The CDR3 totals 14 residues. V gave up 6 bases and J gave up 7 bases; unmatched junction bases: 11.

The chain is built from TRBV27 and TRBJ2-7; 7 nucleotides match TRBD2. CDR3 length: 15 amino acids. CDR1 and CDR2 from the germline V gene are MNHEY and SMNVEV (reference sequence). With 2 bases clipped from V and 2 bases from J, the junction kept 6 bases outside the gene matches. The CDR3 reads CASSLRRAGPYEQYF. CDR3 DNA: TGTGCCAGCAGTTTAAGACGAGCGGGGCCCTACGAGCAGTACTTC.

V usage is TRBV3-1 (or the pseudogene TRBV3-2) and J usage is TRBJ1-4; unclear D gene. The CDR3 has 14 residues. The V gene lost 3 bases and the J gene lost 4 bases, with 9 bases spanning the gap. The germline CDR1 and CDR2 sequences are LGHDT and YNNKEL (reference sequence). In DNA form, the CDR3 reads TGTGCCAGCAGCCATATGGGTTTTAATGAAAAACTGTTTTTT. Protein sequence: CASSHMGFNEKLFF.

This chain links TRBV19 with TRBJ1-3; perhaps TRBD1 as D (5 bases). Germline V gene sequence: CDR1 LNHDA, CDR2 SQIVND (reference sequence). Trimming removed 4 bases from V and 0 bases from J, with 10 bases in between. The CDR3 sequence is 15 residues long. In nucleotides, the CDR3 is TGTGCCAGTAGTAGACAGTGGCACTCTGGAAACACCATATATTTT. This sequence encodes CASSRQWHSGNTIYF.

This clone has just one count. The J gene is TRBJ2-7, the V gene TRBV19; weak D call: TRBD1 (5 bases). CDR1 is LNHDA and CDR2 is SQIVND in the germline V gene (reference sequence). CDR3 length: 15 residues. The V gene lost 1 base and the J gene lost 2 bases, with 12 bases spanning the gap. The CDR3 nucleotides read TGTGCCAGTAGTATAGTAGGACATACCACCTACGAGCAGTACTTC. It codes for CASSIVGHTTYEQYF.

The rearrangement joins TRBV7-2 to TRBJ2-2; TRBD2 aligns across 12 bases. The CDR3 length is 16 residues. CDR1 and CDR2 from the germline V gene are SGHTA and FQGNSA. The ends lost 5 bases at V and 4 bases at J; junction bases unmatched: 5. The CDR3 protein is CASSRTSGITTGELFF. The CDR3, as DNA: TGTGCCAGCAGCAGGACTAGCGGGATAACCACCGGGGAGCTGTTTTTT.